These 9 T cell receptor beta chains share one sample of origin, sequenced in a study of CD8+ T cells in alopecia areata. Extracted RNA was reverse transcribed, and the resulting cDNA served as sequencing template. Clones were sequenced by immunoSEQ multiplex PCR, and TCRdb holds only the in-frame ones, with some missing. The sample lists about 120,000 clones; about 50% were seen once. Treatment specified: oral pan-JAK inhibitor, 5-10 mg twice daily. The input for sequencing was CD4+ T cells sorted from blood, taken at week 4, from a patient treated with tofacitinib. The receptor set was obtained from a human donor with alopecia areata.

This clone came up a few times. This chain connects TRBV15 to TRBJ2-5, with a weak D call TRBD1 (5 bases). V lost 0 bases and J lost 1, with 6 bases in between. Germline assignment: CDR1 LNHNV and CDR2 YYDKDF (reference sequence). The CDR3 covers 14 residues. The CDR3 region has the DNA TGTGCCACCAGCAGAGACAGGGTCCAAGAGACCCAGTACTTC. It specifies CATSRDRVQETQYF.

CDR3 loop: CAKGRNEQFF. The CDR3 region has the DNA TGTGCCAAGGGCCGCAATGAGCAGTTCTTC. This chain connects TRBV2 to TRBJ2-1; D call uncertain. The CDR3 covers 10 residues. V shed 10 bases and J shed 6 bases, with 7 bases lying between them. Germline lookup yields CDR1 SNHLY and CDR2 FYNNEI. The full variable domain, its missing parts supplied by reference TRBV2 and TRBJ2-1, is EPEVTQTPSHQVTQMGQEVILRCVPISNHLYFYWYRQILGQKVEFLVSFYNNEISEKSEIFDDQFSVERPDGSNFTLKIRSTKLEDSAMYFCAKGRNEQFFGPGTRLTVL.

V gene TRBV6-5 combines with J gene TRBJ2-7; tentatively, D is TRBD2 (6 bases). With 6 bases removed from V and 3 bases from J, the gap between germline ends came to 18 bases. The CDR3 loop spans 15 amino acids. CDR1 is MNHEY, CDR2 SVGAGI, per germline. CDR3 protein: CASSVADPTLYEQYF. The CDR3 nucleotides are TGTGCCAGCAGCGTAGCGGATCCAACCCTCTACGAGCAGTACTTC.

The chain uses TRBV14 and TRBJ2-7, with D possibly matching TRBD2 (6 bases). The CDR3 is 13 residues long. Trimming took 7 bases from V and 4 from J, leaving 14 bases between them. Germline V gene sequence: CDR1 SGHDN, CDR2 FVKESK. CDR3 amino acids: CASNLYGGYEQYF. The CDR3 DNA follows: TGTGCCAGCAACCTGTACGGGGGTTACGAGCAGTACTTC.

V is TRBV30 and J is TRBJ2-5; 10 nucleotides agree with TRBD2. There are 17 residues in the CDR3. V gave up 1 base and J gave up 5 bases; unmatched junction bases: 13. CDR1 is GTSNPN and CDR2 is SVGIG in the germline V gene (reference sequence). The CDR3 sequence: CAWSGASGSLGEETQYF. Here the CDR3 DNA reads TGTGCCTGGAGTGGGGCTAGCGGGAGCTTGGGGGAGGAGACCCAGTACTTC.

The chain combines TRBV29-1 with TRBJ1-5, with TRBD1 as a possible D gene (5 bases). Per the germline V gene, CDR1 is SQVTM and CDR2 is ANQGSEA. V lost 4 bases, J lost 5 bases, and 15 bases lay in between. The CDR3 sequence is 14 residues long. CDR3 bases: TGCAGCGTTGCGGCTGGGGCCAGGGATCAGCCCCAGCATTTT. Residues: CSVAAGARDQPQHF.

The genes are TRBV27 and TRBJ1-6, with a possible D match to TRBD1 (6 bases). The CDR3 spans 16 residues. CDR1 and CDR2 from the germline V gene are MNHEY and SMNVEV (reference sequence). Trimming cost V 3 bases and J 7 bases, with 16 bases left between them. The CDR3 protein is CASSFAWGHRNSPLHF. In DNA form, the CDR3 reads TGTGCCAGCAGTTTTGCCTGGGGGCATAGAAATTCACCCCTCCACTTT.

The rearrangement links TRBV29-1 to TRBJ2-2; 7 bases line up with TRBD2. Germline lookup yields CDR1 SQVTM and CDR2 ANQGSEA. This CDR3 region has 15 residues. After removal of 4 bases from V and 6 bases from J, the junction contained 11 bases not matched to a gene. CDR3 coding DNA: TGCAGCGTTGCGTTACTAGCGACCGGGCCCGGGGAGCTGTTTTTT. This encodes CSVALLATGPGELFF.

The V call is TRBV29-1, the J call TRBJ2-7; 8 bases fit TRBD1. Germline-derived CDR1 and CDR2 are SQVTM and ANQGSEA. The CDR3 extends over 12 amino acids. V trimming: 4 bases; J trimming: 5 bases; junction bases outside the gene matches: 4. CDR3 bases: TGCAGCGTTGTCGGCAGGGGGCACGAGCAGTACTTC. It yields the protein CSVVGRGHEQYF.